The clone carrying this T cell receptor beta chain was picked up many times. CDR1 is MDHEN, CDR2 SYDVKM, per germline. Germline trimming cut 7 bases from V and 0 bases from J; bases unmatched to any gene: 4. The CDR3 has 16 residues. These data are taken from a study of T cells in Graves' hyperthyroidism and ophthalmopathy. Pregnant or lactating patients were excluded, as were those with uncontrolled infection or other autoimmune disease. Amplified TCR beta CDR3 regions came from RNA transcripts. The HTBI primer set was used in a first-round RT-PCR of the TCR CDR3. TCRdb fed the multiplex PCR reads into MiXCR, producing one record per CDR3 protein. The sample includes approximately 400,000 distinct CDR3 sequences, 15% to 19% seen only once; the top ten take 7.7%.

The TCR comes from a woman aged 18 to 35 with Graves' hyperthyroidism. The sample was blood. The chain recombines TRBV28 with TRBJ2-2, with TRBD2 matching 11 bases. CDR3 region: CASTLAGASNTGELFF. CDR3 nucleotides: TGTGCCAGCACACTAGCGGGAGCTTCGAACACCGGGGAGCTGTTTTTT.